A single sample gave rise to the 10 T cell receptor beta chains below, sequenced in a study of regulatory T cells in long-lasting Graves disease (dated by TCRdb to about 2021). To prepare the library, multiplex PCR was applied. Reads for this sample came from an Illumina HiSeq 4000. To build TCR beta libraries, CDR3 regions were amplified by Arm-PCR using iRepertoire HTBI primers. TCRdb reanalyzed the raw reads on its own, using fastp at Q25 for trimming and MiXCR for clone calling, and kept in-frame beta chains. Identical CDR3 proteins give one entry, which carries the most common genes and DNA. Recorded for this sample are about 460,000 distinct CDR3 sequences; 13% to 15% of them occurred a single time. Of the sample, approximately 19% is held by the ten largest clones. The meaning of the sample's time point label: newly diagnosed GD, antithyroid drugs for less than 3 months. For both TCR sequencing and RNA sequencing, RNA was extracted from PBMCs using TRIzol.

In addition, the sample was reused for a study of T cells in Graves' hyperthyroidism and ophthalmopathy.

The specimen was peripheral blood mononuclear cells (PBMCs), collected at new diagnosis, from a patient treated with antithyroid drugs. The receptors were gathered from a woman between 45 and 65 years old with Graves disease. Donor details come from another sample of the same person, matched by shared clones.

This clonotype was found many times. The V and J genes are TRBV27 and TRBJ2-3, with 8 bases identical to TRBD2. The assigned J gene may be wrong: the sequence end matches TRBJ2-1 better. The CDR3 runs 16 residues. Per the germline V gene, CDR1 is MNHEY and CDR2 is SMNVEV (reference sequence). The DNA of the CDR3 is TGTGCCAGCAGCCTGGGACCATCGGGAGGGGCTCGCGAGCAGTTCTTC. Translation gives CASSLGPSGGAREQFF.

This clonotype is a singleton in its sample. A much larger clone lies a single base off, so this may be a read error. This CDR3 fails to terminate in the conserved phenylalanine or tryptophan, so it likely reflects a read error. The rearrangement uses TRBV7-2 and TRBJ2-1; the match to TRBD2 covers 12 bases. The V gene end was trimmed by 5 bases and the J gene end by 6 bases; junction bases not matched to a gene: 5. CDR1 and CDR2 from the germline V gene are SGHTA and FQGNSA. The CDR3 is 15 amino acids. CDR3 nucleotide sequence: TGTGCCAGCAGCCGACTAGCGGGAGTTACCAATGAGCAGTTCCTC. This gives the protein CASSRLAGVTNEQFL.

This clonotype has a count of ten or more. This rearrangement joins TRBV7-3 to TRBJ1-1, with a possible D match to TRBD1 (6 bases). V dropped 5 bases and J dropped 3 bases, with 13 bases sitting between them. Germline V gene sequence: CDR1 SGHTA, CDR2 FQGTGA. This CDR3 is built from 14 residues. CDR3 loop: CASSIQGSDTEAFF. The CDR3 nucleotides are TGTGCCAGCAGCATACAGGGATCGGACACTGAAGCTTTCTTT.

This clonotype was seen ten or more times. The chain employs TRBV9 and TRBJ2-1; TRBD1 or TRBD2 may be the D gene (6 bases each). Trimming cost V 3 bases and J 4 bases, with 17 bases left between them. The CDR3 totals 16 residues. Germline V lookup: CDR1 SGDLS, CDR2 YYNGEE. The CDR3 region is CASSAPVGGRYNEQFF. For the CDR3, the DNA is TGTGCCAGCAGCGCCCCCGTCGGGGGCCGATACAATGAGCAGTTCTTC.

The V and J genes are TRBV9 and TRBJ1-3; a weak D match, TRBD1 (6 bases). Between the trimmed V and J ends, which lost 7 bases and 4 bases, there was a span of 6 bases. CDR1 SGDLS and CDR2 YYNGEE come from the germline V gene. This CDR3 spans 11 amino acids. The CDR3 protein is CASQGGNTIYF. The CDR3 coding sequence is TGTGCCAGCCAGGGGGGAAACACCATATATTTT.

The chain combines TRBV29-1 with TRBJ2-2; the match to TRBD1 covers 7 bases. Germline loops: CDR1 SQVTM, CDR2 ANQGSEA. V lost 3 bases to trimming and J lost 5 bases; unmatched junction nucleotides: 3. The CDR3 is 13 amino acids. The CDR3 is CSVERGQTGELFF. CDR3 coding DNA: TGCAGCGTTGAGAGGGGGCAGACCGGGGAGCTGTTTTTT.

This clonotype was seen many times. V usage is TRBV11-2 and J usage is TRBJ2-1, with unresolved D. CDR1 and CDR2 from the germline V gene are SGHAT and FQNNGV. V shed 6 bases and J shed 8 bases, with 8 bases lying between them. The CDR3 has 11 residues. In DNA, the CDR3 is TGTGCCAGCAGGATGATTTATGAGCAGTTCTTC. This sequence encodes CASRMIYEQFF.

This clonotype showed up many times. The rearrangement uses TRBV5-1 and TRBJ2-5, with 7 bases aligning to TRBD2. Trimming cost V 4 bases and J 1 base; bases outside gene matches: 7. The CDR3 spans 15 residues. In germline, CDR1 is SGHRS, CDR2 YFSETQ. CDR3: CASSPGGELQETQYF. The CDR3 DNA reads TGCGCCAGCAGCCCGGGGGGAGAGCTCCAAGAGACCCAGTACTTC.

This clonotype has only a few counts. The rearrangement uses TRBV4-1 and TRBJ2-5; no definite D call. The CDR3 totals 15 residues. Germline V CDR1 and CDR2: MGHRA, YSYEKL. V dropped 0 bases and J dropped 1 base, with 9 bases sitting between them. CDR3 region: CASSQDPLTQETQYF. The CDR3 DNA is TGCGCCAGCAGCCAAGATCCGCTGACCCAAGAGACCCAGTACTTC.

This clonotype appeared many times. The chain employs TRBV18 and TRBJ2-7; 8 nucleotides line up with TRBD2. Germline trimming cut 3 bases from V and 2 bases from J; bases unmatched to any gene: 6. The CDR3 length is 15 residues. Germline V lookup: CDR1 KGHSH, CDR2 LQKENI. The CDR3 DNA reads as TGTGCCAGCTCACCTCCTAGCGGGTCGACCTACGAGCAGTACTTC. The encoded protein is CASSPPSGSTYEQYF.